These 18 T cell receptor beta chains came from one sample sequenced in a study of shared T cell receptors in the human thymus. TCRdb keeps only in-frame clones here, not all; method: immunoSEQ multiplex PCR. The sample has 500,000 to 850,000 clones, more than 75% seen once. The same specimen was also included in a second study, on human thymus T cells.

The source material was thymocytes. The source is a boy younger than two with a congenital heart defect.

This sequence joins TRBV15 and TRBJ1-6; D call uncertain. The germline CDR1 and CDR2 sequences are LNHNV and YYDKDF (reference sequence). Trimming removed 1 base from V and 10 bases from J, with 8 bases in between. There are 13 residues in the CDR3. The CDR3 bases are TGTGCCACCAGCAGAGCCATTTTCTCACCCCTCCACTTT. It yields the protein CATSRAIFSPLHF.

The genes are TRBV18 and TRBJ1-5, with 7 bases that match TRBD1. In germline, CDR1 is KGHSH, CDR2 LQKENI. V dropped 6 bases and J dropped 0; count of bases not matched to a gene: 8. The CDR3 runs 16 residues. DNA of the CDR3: TGTGCCAGCTCGACGGGACAGCGCTATAGCAATCAGCCCCAGCATTTT. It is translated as CASSTGQRYSNQPQHF.

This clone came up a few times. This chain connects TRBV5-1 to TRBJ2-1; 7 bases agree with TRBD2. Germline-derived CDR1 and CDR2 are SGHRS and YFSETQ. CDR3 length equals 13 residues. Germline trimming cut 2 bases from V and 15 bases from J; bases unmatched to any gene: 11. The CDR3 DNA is TGCGCCAGCAGCTTATCAAGCCGGGACTACCCGTTCTTC. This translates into CASSLSSRDYPFF.

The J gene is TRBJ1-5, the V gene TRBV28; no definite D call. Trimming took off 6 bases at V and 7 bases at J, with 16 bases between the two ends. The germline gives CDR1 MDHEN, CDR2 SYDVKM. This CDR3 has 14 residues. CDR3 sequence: CASRPSISGQPQHF. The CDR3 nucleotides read TGTGCCAGCAGGCCCTCCATTAGCGGCCAGCCCCAGCATTTT.

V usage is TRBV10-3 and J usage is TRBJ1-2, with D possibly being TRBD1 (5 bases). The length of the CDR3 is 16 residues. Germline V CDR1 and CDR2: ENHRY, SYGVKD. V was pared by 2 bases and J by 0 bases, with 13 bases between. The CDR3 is CAISEHRTSSNYGYTF. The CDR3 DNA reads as TGTGCCATCAGTGAGCATCGGACATCCTCTAACTATGGCTACACCTTC.

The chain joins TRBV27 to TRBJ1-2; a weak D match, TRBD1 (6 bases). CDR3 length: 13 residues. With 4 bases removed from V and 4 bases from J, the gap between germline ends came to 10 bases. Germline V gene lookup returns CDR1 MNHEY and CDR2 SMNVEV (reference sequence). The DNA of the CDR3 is TGTGCCAGCAGTTCCGACAGGTCCTATGGCTACACCTTC. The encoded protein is CASSSDRSYGYTF.

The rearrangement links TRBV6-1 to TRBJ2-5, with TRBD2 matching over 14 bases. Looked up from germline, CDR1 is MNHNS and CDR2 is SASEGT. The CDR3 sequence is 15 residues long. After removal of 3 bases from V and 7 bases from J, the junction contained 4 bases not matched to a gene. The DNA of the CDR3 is TGTGCCAGCAGTGATGGGACTAGCGGGAGTTGGACCCAGTACTTC. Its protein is CASSDGTSGSWTQYF.

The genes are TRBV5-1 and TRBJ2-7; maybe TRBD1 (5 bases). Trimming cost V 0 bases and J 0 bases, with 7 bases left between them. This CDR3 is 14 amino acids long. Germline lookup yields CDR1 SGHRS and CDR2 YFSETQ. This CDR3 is CASSLGQNSYEQYF. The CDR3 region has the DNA TGCGCCAGCAGCTTGGGACAGAACTCCTACGAGCAGTACTTC.

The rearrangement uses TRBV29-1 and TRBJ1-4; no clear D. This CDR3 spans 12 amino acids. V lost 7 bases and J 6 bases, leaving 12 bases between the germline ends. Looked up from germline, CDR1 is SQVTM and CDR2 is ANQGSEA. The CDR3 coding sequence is TGCAGCGCAAAGGCCGGAGATGAAAAACTGTTTTTT. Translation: CSAKAGDEKLFF.

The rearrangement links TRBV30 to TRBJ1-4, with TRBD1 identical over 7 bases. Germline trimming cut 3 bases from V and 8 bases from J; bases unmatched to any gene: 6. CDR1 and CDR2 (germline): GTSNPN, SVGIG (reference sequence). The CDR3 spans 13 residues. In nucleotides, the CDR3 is TGTGCCTGGAGGAGGGGGACAGAAGAAAAACTGTTTTTT. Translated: CAWRRGTEEKLFF.

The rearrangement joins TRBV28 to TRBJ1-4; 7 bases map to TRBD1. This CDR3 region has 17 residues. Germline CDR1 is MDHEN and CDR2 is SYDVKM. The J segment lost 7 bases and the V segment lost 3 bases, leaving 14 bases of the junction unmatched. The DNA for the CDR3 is TGTGCCAGCAGTTTTCTCCCTATCAGGGGGTTGGGTGAAAAACTGTTTTTT. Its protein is CASSFLPIRGLGEKLFF. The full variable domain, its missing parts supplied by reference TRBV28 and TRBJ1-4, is DVKVTQSSRYLVKRTGEKVFLECVQDMDHENMFWYRQDPGLGLRLIYFSYDVKMKEKGDIPEGYSVSREKKERFSLILESASTNQTSMYLCASSFLPIRGLGEKLFFGSGTQLSVL.

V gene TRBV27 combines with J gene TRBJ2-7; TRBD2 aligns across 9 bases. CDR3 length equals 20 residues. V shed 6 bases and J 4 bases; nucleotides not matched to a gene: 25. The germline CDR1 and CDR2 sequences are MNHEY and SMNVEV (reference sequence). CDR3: CASSQRGKNLRAGGPYEQYF. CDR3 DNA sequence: TGTGCCAGCAGCCAAAGGGGGAAGAACTTAAGGGCGGGAGGGCCTTACGAGCAGTACTTC.

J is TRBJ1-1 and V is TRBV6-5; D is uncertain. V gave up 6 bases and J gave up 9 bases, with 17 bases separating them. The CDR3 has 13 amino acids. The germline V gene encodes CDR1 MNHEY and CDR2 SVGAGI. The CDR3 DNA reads TGTGCCAGCAGCACCCGGAGGGAGCCGAAAGCTTTCTTT. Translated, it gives CASSTRREPKAFF.

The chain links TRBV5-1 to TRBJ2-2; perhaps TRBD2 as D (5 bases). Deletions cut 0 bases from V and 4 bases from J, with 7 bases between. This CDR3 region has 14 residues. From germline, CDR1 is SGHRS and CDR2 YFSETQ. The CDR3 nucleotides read TGCGCCAGCAGCTTGGAACGGGGCACCGGGGAGCTGTTTTTT. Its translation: CASSLERGTGELFF.

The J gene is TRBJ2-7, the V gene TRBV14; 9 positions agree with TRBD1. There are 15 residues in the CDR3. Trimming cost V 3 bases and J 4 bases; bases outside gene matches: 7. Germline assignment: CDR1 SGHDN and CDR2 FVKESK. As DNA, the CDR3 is TGTGCCAGCAGCCATTACGGGACAGGGCGGTACGAGCAGTACTTC. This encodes CASSHYGTGRYEQYF.

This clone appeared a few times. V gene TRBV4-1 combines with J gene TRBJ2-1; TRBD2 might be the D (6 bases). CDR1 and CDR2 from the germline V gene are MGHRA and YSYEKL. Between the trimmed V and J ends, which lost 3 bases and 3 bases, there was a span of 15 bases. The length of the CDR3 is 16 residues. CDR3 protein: CASSHGGLKVYNEQFF. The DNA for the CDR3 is TGCGCCAGCAGCCACGGGGGACTTAAAGTCTACAATGAGCAGTTCTTC.

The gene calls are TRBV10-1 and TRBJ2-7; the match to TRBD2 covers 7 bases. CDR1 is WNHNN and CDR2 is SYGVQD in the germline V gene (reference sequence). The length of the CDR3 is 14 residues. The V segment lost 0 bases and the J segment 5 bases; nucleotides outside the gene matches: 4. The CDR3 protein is CASSESRGFDEQYF. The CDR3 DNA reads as TGCGCCAGCAGTGAGTCGCGGGGGTTCGACGAGCAGTACTTC.

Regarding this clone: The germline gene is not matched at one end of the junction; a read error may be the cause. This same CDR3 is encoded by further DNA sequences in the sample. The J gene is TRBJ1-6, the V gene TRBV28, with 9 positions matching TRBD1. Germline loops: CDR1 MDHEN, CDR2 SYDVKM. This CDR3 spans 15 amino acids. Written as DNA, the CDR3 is TGTGCCAGCAGTCGGGGACAGGGAGGGGATTCCCCCCTCCACTTT. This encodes CASSRGQGGDSPLHF.